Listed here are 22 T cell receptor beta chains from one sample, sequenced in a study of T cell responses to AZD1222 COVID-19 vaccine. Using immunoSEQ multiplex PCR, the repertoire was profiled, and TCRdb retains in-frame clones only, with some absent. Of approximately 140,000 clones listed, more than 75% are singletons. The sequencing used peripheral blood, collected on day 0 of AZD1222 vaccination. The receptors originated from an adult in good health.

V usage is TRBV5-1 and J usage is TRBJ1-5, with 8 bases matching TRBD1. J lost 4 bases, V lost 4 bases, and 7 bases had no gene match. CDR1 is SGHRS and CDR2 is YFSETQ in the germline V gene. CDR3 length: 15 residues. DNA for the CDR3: TGCGCCAGCAGCGAAACAGGGGGACCGAATCAGCCCCAGCATTTT. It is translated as CASSETGGPNQPQHF.

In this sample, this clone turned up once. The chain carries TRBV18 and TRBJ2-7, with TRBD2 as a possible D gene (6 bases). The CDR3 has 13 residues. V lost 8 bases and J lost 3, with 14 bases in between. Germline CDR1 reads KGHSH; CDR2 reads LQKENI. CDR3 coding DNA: TGTGCCAGCAGACGCGGGGAGCTCTACGAGCAGTACTTC. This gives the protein CASRRGELYEQYF.

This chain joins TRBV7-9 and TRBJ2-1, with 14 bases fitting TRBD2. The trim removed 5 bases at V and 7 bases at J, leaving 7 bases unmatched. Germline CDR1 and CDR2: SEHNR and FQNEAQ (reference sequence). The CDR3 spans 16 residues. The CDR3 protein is CASSPPRTSGRNEQFF. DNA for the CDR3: TGTGCCAGCAGCCCCCCCCGGACTAGCGGGAGGAATGAGCAGTTCTTC.

CDR3 coding DNA: TGTGCCAGTAGTATGACCGCAGGGGGCCCCTACGAGCAGTACTTC. This gives the protein CASSMTAGGPYEQYF. The gene calls are TRBV19 and TRBJ2-7; 8 positions agree with TRBD1. V trimming: 3 bases; J trimming: 2 bases; junction bases outside the gene matches: 6. In germline, CDR1 is LNHDA, CDR2 SQIVND (reference sequence). This CDR3 is built from 15 residues. Full variable domain (missing parts from reference TRBV19 and TRBJ2-7): DGGITQSPKYLFRKEGQNVTLSCEQNLNHDAMYWYRQDPGQGLRLIYYSQIVNDFQKGDIAEGYSVSREKKESFPLTVTSAQKNPTAFYLCASSMTAGGPYEQYFGPGTRLTVT.

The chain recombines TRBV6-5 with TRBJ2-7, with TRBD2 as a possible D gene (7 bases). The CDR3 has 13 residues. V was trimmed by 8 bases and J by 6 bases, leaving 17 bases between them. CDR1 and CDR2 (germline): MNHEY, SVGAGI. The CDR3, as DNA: TGTGCCAGCGGGGGGGCAGGGACCCCCGAGCAGTACTTC. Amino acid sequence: CASGGAGTPEQYF.

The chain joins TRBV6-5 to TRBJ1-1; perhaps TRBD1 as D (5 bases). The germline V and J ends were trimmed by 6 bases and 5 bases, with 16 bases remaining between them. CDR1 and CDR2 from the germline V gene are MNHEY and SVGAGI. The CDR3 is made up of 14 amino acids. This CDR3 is CASRLGAVGTEAFF. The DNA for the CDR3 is TGTGCCAGCAGGCTTGGGGCGGTAGGGACTGAAGCTTTCTTT.

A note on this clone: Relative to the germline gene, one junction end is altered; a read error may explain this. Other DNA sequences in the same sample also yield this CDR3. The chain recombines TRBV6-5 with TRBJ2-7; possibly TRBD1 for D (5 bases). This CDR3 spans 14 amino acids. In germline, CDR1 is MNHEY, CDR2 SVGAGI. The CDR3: CASSYSDSSYEQYF. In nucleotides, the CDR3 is TGCGCCAGCAGTTACTCCGACAGCTCCTACGAGCAGTACTTC.

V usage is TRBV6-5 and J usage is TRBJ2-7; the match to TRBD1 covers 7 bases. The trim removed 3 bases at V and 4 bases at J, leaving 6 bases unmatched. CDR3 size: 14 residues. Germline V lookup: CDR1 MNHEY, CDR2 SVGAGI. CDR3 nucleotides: TGTGCCAGCAGTTATCAAGGGACAGTTTACGAGCAGTACTTC. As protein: CASSYQGTVYEQYF.

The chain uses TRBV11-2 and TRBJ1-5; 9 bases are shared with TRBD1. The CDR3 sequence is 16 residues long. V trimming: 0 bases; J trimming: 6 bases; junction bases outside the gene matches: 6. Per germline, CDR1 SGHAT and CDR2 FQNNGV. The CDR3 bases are TGTGCCAGCAGCTTAGACGGGACAGGGTACGGTCAGCCCCAGCATTTT. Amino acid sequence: CASSLDGTGYGQPQHF.

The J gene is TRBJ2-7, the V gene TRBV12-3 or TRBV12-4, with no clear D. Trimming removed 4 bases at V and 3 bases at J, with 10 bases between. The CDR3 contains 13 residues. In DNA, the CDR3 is TGTGCCAGCAGTTCCATACTGGGCTACGAGCAGTACTTC. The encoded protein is CASSSILGYEQYF.

For the CDR3, the DNA is TGTGCCAGCAGTCCGCTACCCATGGGGTCCTACGAGCAGTACTTC. It encodes CASSPLPMGSYEQYF. This sequence joins TRBV27 and TRBJ2-7, with D unresolved. The CDR3 length is 15 residues. Looked up from germline, CDR1 is MNHEY and CDR2 is SMNVEV (reference sequence). Deletions cut 5 bases from V and 1 base from J, with 15 bases between.

The CDR3 sequence: CASSQVHEGIYEQYF. In DNA, the CDR3 is TGTGCCAGCAGCCAGGTTCACGAAGGGATCTACGAGCAGTACTTC. V usage is TRBV14 and J usage is TRBJ2-7; D is unresolved. The CDR3 has 15 residues. CDR1 and CDR2 from the germline V gene are SGHDN and FVKESK. Trimming removed 3 bases from V and 3 bases from J, with 15 bases in between.

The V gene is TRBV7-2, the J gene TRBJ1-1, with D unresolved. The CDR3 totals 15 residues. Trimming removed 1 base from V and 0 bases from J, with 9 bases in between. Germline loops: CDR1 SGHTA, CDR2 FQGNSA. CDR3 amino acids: CASSLGPPLNTEAFF. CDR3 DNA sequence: TGTGCCAGCAGCTTAGGTCCCCCATTGAACACTGAAGCTTTCTTT.

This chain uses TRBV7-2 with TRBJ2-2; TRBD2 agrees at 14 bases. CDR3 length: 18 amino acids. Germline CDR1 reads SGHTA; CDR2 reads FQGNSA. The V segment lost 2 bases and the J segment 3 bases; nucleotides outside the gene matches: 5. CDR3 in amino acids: CASSLSRTSGGHTGELFF. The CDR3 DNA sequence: TGTGCCAGCAGCTTAAGTCGGACTAGCGGGGGGCACACCGGGGAGCTGTTTTTT.

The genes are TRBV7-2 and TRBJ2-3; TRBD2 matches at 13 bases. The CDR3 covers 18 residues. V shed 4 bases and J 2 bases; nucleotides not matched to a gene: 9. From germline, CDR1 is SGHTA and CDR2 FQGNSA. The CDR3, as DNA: TGTGCCAGCAGCTCACCTCCGGGACTAGCGGGGTCCACAGATACGCAGTATTTT. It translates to CASSSPPGLAGSTDTQYF.

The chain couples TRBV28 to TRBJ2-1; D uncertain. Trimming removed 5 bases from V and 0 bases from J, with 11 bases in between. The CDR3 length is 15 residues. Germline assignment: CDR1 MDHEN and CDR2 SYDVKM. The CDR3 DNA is TGTGCCAGCAGTGAGCAGCTGAGCTCCTACAATGAGCAGTTCTTC. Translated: CASSEQLSSYNEQFF.

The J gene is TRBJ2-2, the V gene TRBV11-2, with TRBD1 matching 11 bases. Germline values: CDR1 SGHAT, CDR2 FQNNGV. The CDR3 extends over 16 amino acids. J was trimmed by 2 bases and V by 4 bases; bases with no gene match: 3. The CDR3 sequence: CASSWTGGFNTGELFF. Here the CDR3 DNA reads TGTGCCAGCAGCTGGACAGGGGGCTTCAACACCGGGGAGCTGTTTTTT.

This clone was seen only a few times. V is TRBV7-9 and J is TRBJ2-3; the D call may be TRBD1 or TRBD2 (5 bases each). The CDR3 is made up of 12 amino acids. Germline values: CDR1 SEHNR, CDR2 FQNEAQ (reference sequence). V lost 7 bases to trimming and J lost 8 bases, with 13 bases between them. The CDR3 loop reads CASTRGARTQYF. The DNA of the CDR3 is TGTGCCAGCACCCGGGGCGCTCGTACGCAGTATTTT.

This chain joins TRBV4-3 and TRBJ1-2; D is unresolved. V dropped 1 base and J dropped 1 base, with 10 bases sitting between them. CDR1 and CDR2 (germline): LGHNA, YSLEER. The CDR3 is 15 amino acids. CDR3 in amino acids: CASSQAVRINYGYTF. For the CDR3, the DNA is TGCGCCAGCAGCCAAGCCGTTCGGATTAACTATGGCTACACCTTC.

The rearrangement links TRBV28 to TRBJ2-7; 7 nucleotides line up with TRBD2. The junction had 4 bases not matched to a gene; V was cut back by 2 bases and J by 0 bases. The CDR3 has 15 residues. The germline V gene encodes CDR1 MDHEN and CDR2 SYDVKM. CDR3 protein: CASSLGRESSYEQYF. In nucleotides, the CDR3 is TGTGCCAGCAGTTTAGGGAGGGAAAGCTCCTACGAGCAGTACTTC.

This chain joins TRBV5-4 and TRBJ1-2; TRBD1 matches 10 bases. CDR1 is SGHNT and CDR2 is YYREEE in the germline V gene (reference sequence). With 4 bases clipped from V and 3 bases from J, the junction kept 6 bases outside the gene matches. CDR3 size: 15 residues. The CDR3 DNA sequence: TGTGCCAGCAGCCAGACAGGGGGCGTCGACTATGGCTACACCTTC. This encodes CASSQTGGVDYGYTF.

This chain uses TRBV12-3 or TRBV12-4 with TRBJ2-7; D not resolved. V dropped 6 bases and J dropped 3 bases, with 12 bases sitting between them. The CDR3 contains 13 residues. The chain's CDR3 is CASSPTPFYEQYF. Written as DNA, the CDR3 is TGTGCCAGCAGCCCGACACCGTTCTACGAGCAGTACTTC.